This T cell receptor beta chain was profiled in a study of cytomegalovirus exposure and HLA in healthy donors (dated by TCRdb to 2016 to 2017). For the wider study: An earlier analysis of approximately 640 of the donors reported 250 to 350 Gb of sequence data and 117 million unique TCR beta sequences from 190 million or so T cells. Around 320 gigabases of sequencing data and approximately 84 million unique TCR sequences were included in an early release covering about 700 HLA-typed donors. Of the approximately 400 genotyped donors, approximately 80% fell in the genetic ancestry cluster associated with self-reported Caucasian donors. The aim of the study was to test whether cataloging public T cell receptors could identify signatures of past pathogen exposure. The study used immunosequencing to profile the T cell repertoires of 666 subjects and linked those repertoires to cytomegalovirus serostatus. Along with the approximately 600-subject first cohort, a separate validation cohort of over a hundred different subjects was used. High-throughput TCR immunosequencing, statistical association of individual TCRs with disease status, and machine learning were combined to predict cytomegalovirus infection status. A later analysis re-analyzed previously published TCR beta repertoires from approximately 700 donors and added high-resolution HLA genotyping to study TCR occurrence patterns. The later analysis used no new phenotypic data to find candidate immune exposures, relying instead on TCR beta sequences and their occurrence across donors. In an earlier analysis of more than 550 of the donors, high-throughput TCR beta sequencing was used to judge whether each TCR beta V gene segment behaved as functional or pseudogenic. Alongside the repertoire data, information on donor age, sex, ethnicity and CMV serostatus was compiled. A later genetic analysis took genome-wide SNP genotypes for about three fifths of the 666 donors and used that subset as a discovery cohort. Every repertoire in the discovery cohort had been generated on one and the same sequencing platform. HLA typing covered class I and class II loci at four-digit resolution. The number of typed donors differed by locus: 629-630 for A, B, C, DRB1 and DQB1; 522 for DQA1; approximately 610 for DPA1; and around 470 for DPB1. A few DR-DQ haplotypes were treated as single units for association and clustering because of strong linkage in the cohort. Among around 400 genotyped donors of the cohort, an average of around 240,000 unique TCR beta nucleotide sequences were sequenced per donor, around 20% of them non-productive. Here is what the overall study found, with its caveats: Some IMGT-functional V segments, including TRBV6-2 and TRBV6-3, could not be distinguished by the 87-base-pair reads and were therefore excluded. In an earlier analysis of approximately 590 of the donors, most TCR beta V segments appeared in productive rearrangements about 87% or about 30% of the time, broadly matching IMGT annotations. In a later analysis, HLA-associated TCR beta chains were found to be more clonally expanded and to have lower generation probabilities than equally common non-associated chains. The earlier analysis of 587 of the donors excluded fewer than 20 rarely observed V segments, including chromosome 9 orphons, because counts were too low. For the cohort, immune exposure information was limited to CMV serostatus. Correlated functional status among segregating V segments might be attributable to linkage disequilibrium, but an unknown experimental factor could not be ruled out. A group of highly shared sequence variants was considered likely to be a technical artifact of the sequencing pipeline. In both the original and validation cohorts, the classifier was reported to diagnose cytomegalovirus status with high specificity and sensitivity. Specific HLA alleles were associated with some 15,000 TCR beta sequences at a false discovery rate of 0.05 in a later analysis. Assigning TCR associations to individual alleles was difficult when HLA alleles, especially DR and DQ, strongly co-occurred. Compared with the roughly 700-donor mean, donors in an Asian-associated ancestry cluster had fewer N-insertions in productive TCRs, according to a later genetic analysis. A later analysis reported that several top co-occurrence clusters appeared linked to parvovirus B19, influenza, CMV and Epstein-Barr virus. A later genetic analysis associated a missense DCLRE1C variant with V-gene and J-gene trimming of TCR beta chains, and an independent cohort replicated the association. It was suggested by the authors that the approach could potentially be generalized to other disease states and immunological phenotypes. In a later analysis, the rate of TCR association differed among HLA loci, with DRB1 alleles having the most associated TCRs and HLA-C alleles having the fewest. In this cohort, only TCR beta chains were sequenced, and detectable features were limited by the absence of alpha or paired-chain data. A total of 150 or so TCR beta chains were listed by the study as associated with cytomegalovirus. The presence/absence analyses assumed that sequencing depth was roughly uniform across donors, and that assumption may not be true. Because some donors lacked HLA typing at each locus, the association tests relied only on the typed subset. A further reported finding was that TCR beta sequences accurately predicted the HLA-A and HLA-B alleles for most subjects in the first cohort. In vitro tests confirmed that a few of the cytomegalovirus-associated TCR beta chains recognize cytomegalovirus antigens. While some public TCRs were present in many individuals, most TCR sequences turned up only very rarely across donors. Most CMV-associated TCR beta chains appeared to be HLA-restricted in a later analysis, and the HLA associations seemed to be driven largely by CMV exposure.

As regards this clone: Its antigen has not been determined. One base away there is no much larger clone; base qualities are not given.

The library was made by the immunoSEQ multiplex PCR assay. A mixture of 60 forward primers for TCR Vbeta segments and 13 reverse primers for TCR Jbeta segments was used in the multiplex PCR. Amplification of the CDR3 region of rearranged TCR beta genes was performed with a multiplex PCR assay on genomic DNA. The Illumina HiSeq System was used to sequence the amplified TCR beta libraries as 87-base-pair reads. The paper's data handling went like this. A later analysis tallied around 87 million unique TCR beta chains across the 666 repertoires, and around 9.9 million of those chains were shared by two or more donors. Raw reads were error-corrected and collapsed into unique sequences with a nearest-neighbor algorithm that merged closely related sequences to remove PCR and sequencing errors. V, D and J gene segments were assigned by aligning CDR3 sequences to IMGT reference sequences. For a sequence to be retained, a match of at least six nucleotides to both a V gene segment and a J gene segment was required. A rearrangement counted as productive if the CDR3 had no stop codons and remained in frame with V and J, and every other rearrangement counted as non-productive. Following IMGT convention, CDR3 was defined as the stretch from the second conserved V-encoded cysteine up to the conserved J-encoded phenylalanine. Sequences without an unambiguous match to a single V gene segment were excluded from the earlier analysis of about 600 of the donors. An earlier analysis of 500 to 700 of the donors classified V segments as functional when productive rearrangements were above 56.7% and as segregating when the standard deviation between donors was above 5%. A statistical classification framework was built for diagnosing cytomegalovirus status from the catalog of TCR beta chain sequences. In a later analysis, TCR nucleotide sequences were compared against IMGT/GENE-DB human TR gene sequences so that V and J genes could be assigned. The TCRdist pipeline was used in a later analysis to assign CDR3 sequences and most-parsimonious VDJ recombination scenarios. In a later analysis, every TCR beta chain was defined by the combination of its CDR3 amino acid sequence and its V-gene family, and reads without a unique V-gene family were dropped. As a way to deal with suspected cross-contamination and a sequencing artifact, a later analysis dropped more than 500 nucleotide sequences that were highly shared and had low generation probability. For each public chain, a later analysis derived a clonal expansion index from normalized ranks of inferred template counts within each repertoire. In a later analysis, generation probabilities were computed with a VDJ recombination model fitted to out-of-frame rearrangements, and the resulting probabilities were checked against IGoR. In a later analysis, hypergeometric tests were used to score TCR-TCR, TCR-HLA and TCR-CMV co-occurrence, with a repertoire-size bias correction applied to TCR pairs. False discovery rates were estimated in a later analysis by permuting HLA or CMV assignments 20 times. In a later analysis, co-occurring TCRs were grouped using DBSCAN, with TCRdist sequence similarity added in when clustering inside HLA-allele-positive subsets. For co-occurrence clustering, repertoires with fewer than 30,000 or more than 120,000 public chains were excluded, along with a handful of repertoires with anomalous nucleotide sharing. Imported from immuneACCESS, the table was reduced by TCRdb to in-frame sequences with V and J called. These copies leave out some clones; in studies compared against another copy, an unresolved V gene accounts for under half, and the cause of the remainder is not known. The DNA gave D and trimming, while V, J and clone size come from that table. For this sample there are tens of thousands of clones; more than 65% appear just once. The ten largest make up roughly 1.2% of the sample.

CDR1 MDHEN and CDR2 SYDVKM were looked up in the germline V gene. Including cysteine and phenylalanine, the CDR3 has 15 amino acids. The entry retains the CDR3 DNA only, 45 bases that are in frame from base 1. The germline V and J ends show losses of 6 bases and 4 bases respectively, and no gene match explains 11 bases of the junction. The cohort consisted of some 730 healthy bone marrow donors. At the time of sampling, all cohort members were nominally healthy, though unrecorded immune exposures were likely present. The donor was CMV seropositive and was included in the group of 300 or so seropositive cohort members. Every donor gave a peripheral blood sample, and the peripheral blood mononuclear cells from that sample were used for TCR beta sequencing. Genomic DNA was extracted from the blood cell samples with the Qiagen DNeasy Blood Extraction Kit.

Sequences were obtained from PBMCs. The receptor's source is a girl aged 2-15 years in good health and CMV-seropositive. The sequence joins TRBV28 to TRBJ2-7; 8 bases in the middle match TRBD1. The CDR3 region: CASSYVPGQVYEQYF. Read as DNA, the sequence is TGTGCCAGCAGCTATGTCCCGGGACAGGTTTACGAGCAGTACTTC.